This T cell receptor beta chain was observed in a study of tumor-infiltrating lymphocytes in localized non-small cell lung cancer (dated by TCRdb to the early 2020s). Study-wide context: Patients whose samples were collected after neoadjuvant chemotherapy, as well as both smokers and never-smokers and several histologies, were included in the cohort. In total, the ICON cohort consisted of approximately 160 surgical patients with localized non-small cell lung cancer who had their tumors resected. For more than 45 patients, immunoSEQ T-cell fraction was compared between paired tumor and uninvolved lung. Each patient contributed resected tumor tissue and uninvolved lung tissue from the same patient, described as non-adjacent to the tumor. Flow cytometry, multiplex immunofluorescence, RNA-seq, exome sequencing and proteomics were applied to the same patients as TCR sequencing, which was one of several integrated assays.

The T-cell fraction in tumor and uninvolved lung tissue was obtained from TCR sequencing using the immunoSEQ assay. In the paper's pipeline: In the survival analysis, patients were divided into a high T-cell fraction group (upper tertile) and a low T-cell fraction group (lower two tertiles), and the two groups were compared using a log-rank test. A signed-rank test was used to test differences in T-cell fraction between paired tumor and uninvolved lung samples. Here the immuneACCESS table is served through TCRdb, limited to in-frame sequences with V and J called. Missing clones are a known gap in these copies; in checked studies unresolved V genes cover under half, and the rest lacks a known reason. That table is the source of V, J and clone size, and D and trimming were worked out from the DNA. The sample contains about 16,000 clones, 65% to 85% of them found a single time. The top ten hold less than 10% of the sample.

The first patient joined ICON in 2016, and enrollment wrapped up when the last patient was enrolled in September 2018. From a subcohort of some 76 patients, fresh tumor and matched uninvolved tissue were collected for in-depth immune analyses, including TCR sequencing. No cell sorting was done, and TCR sequencing was instead run on DNA isolated from bulk tissue. For CDR1 and CDR2, the germline V gene lists SGDLS and YYNGEE. CDR3 length: 15 amino acids, cysteine to phenylalanine. Only CDR3 DNA remains: 45 bases, in frame from the first base. Trimming costs V 0 bases and J 6 bases, and their ends lie 14 bases apart. Study-wide conclusions, independent of this receptor: Because assay coverage varied across patients depending on available tissue quantity, TCR sequencing was performed for only a subset of the cohort. Recurrence-free survival showed no association with tumor T-cell fraction from TCR sequencing (p = 0.61). Consistent with immunofluorescence CD3 counts, TCRbeta sequencing supported greater T cell infiltration in tumors than in uninvolved lung tissue. Different pieces of the same tissue were used for different assays, so technical variation could not be separated from intratumor heterogeneity. No difference in TCR-derived T-cell fraction was observed between the flow cytometry-defined immunotypes IM1 (good prognosis) and IM2 (poor prognosis).

Comments on this clone: It lacks a known antigen. Base qualities are not provided; no much larger clone lies one nucleotide away.

The chain was built from TRBV9 and TRBJ2-3; the D element could tentatively be TRBD1 or TRBD2, as 6 bases agree for each. Sequenced: lung tumor tissue. The sequence was obtained from a human donor with non-small cell lung cancer. The CDR3 here reads CASSVVGGSTDTQYF. DNA sequence: TGTGCCAGCAGCGTAGTAGGGGGGTCCACGGATACGCAGTATTTT. Where the CDR3 stops, the reference TRBV9 and TRBJ2-3 genes take over; the full variable domain is DSGVTQTPKHLITATGQRVTLRCSPRSGDLSVYWYQQSLDQGLQFLIQYYNGEERAKGNILERFSAQQFPDLHSELNLSSLELGDSALYFCASSVVGGSTDTQYFGPGTRLTVL.